One and the same sample provided the 14 T cell receptor beta chains below, sequenced in a study of cytomegalovirus exposure and HLA in healthy donors. PCR was performed using 60 Vbeta and 13 Jbeta primers. Here immunoSEQ multiplex PCR was the method, and the copy in TCRdb shows in-frame clones only, minus some. The sample lists some 190,000 clones, around 83% seen once, with 1.1% in the top ten. Sequenced: PBMCs. All receptors come from a woman between 40 and 55 years old in good health and CMV-seronegative.

This clone occurred a few times. This rearrangement joins TRBV4-2 to TRBJ2-3, with TRBD2 matching 8 bases. This CDR3 is built from 15 residues. Unmatched junction bases numbered 2, after V lost 0 bases and J lost 3 bases. Per the germline V gene, CDR1 is LGHNA and CDR2 is YNFKEQ. Here the CDR3 DNA reads TGTGCCAGCAGCCAAGACGGGGGGGAGACAGATACGCAGTATTTT. Amino acids: CASSQDGGETDTQYF.

This clone has more than one count but fewer than ten. The chain couples TRBV5-1 to TRBJ2-2; 7 bases are a match to TRBD2. Germline trimming cut 2 bases from V and 6 bases from J; bases unmatched to any gene: 7. This CDR3 has 15 residues. Germline lookup yields CDR1 SGHRS and CDR2 YFSETQ. CDR3 bases: TGCGCCAGCAGCTTAAACGGACTAGAGGCCGGGGAGCTGTTTTTT. Protein product: CASSLNGLEAGELFF.

This chain connects TRBV9 to TRBJ1-2; D gene unclear. This CDR3 is 14 amino acids long. The ends were cut back, 3 bases at V and 9 bases at J, with 18 bases in the middle. Germline V gene lookup returns CDR1 SGDLS and CDR2 YYNGEE. CDR3 in amino acids: CASSAQSSGNSYTF. The CDR3 region has the DNA TGTGCCAGCAGCGCTCAGAGTTCCGGGAATAGCTACACCTTC.

This chain uses TRBV19 with TRBJ2-7; tentative D call: TRBD2 (5 bases). Germline V CDR1 and CDR2: LNHDA, SQIVND (reference sequence). V was cut by 5 bases and J by 2 bases, with 10 bases left in between. CDR3 length: 13 residues. The CDR3 spells CASSPRETYEQYF. In nucleotides, the CDR3 is TGTGCCAGTAGTCCCCGGGAAACCTACGAGCAGTACTTC.

The chain carries TRBV30 and TRBJ1-5, with 7 bases that match TRBD1. The CDR3 runs 14 residues. Trimming removed 2 bases from V and 5 bases from J; junction bases left unmatched: 6. Germline CDR1 is GTSNPN and CDR2 is SVGIG (reference sequence). The CDR3, as DNA: TGTGCCTGGAGTCACAACAGGGGCCATCAGCCCCAGCATTTT. It translates to CAWSHNRGHQPQHF.

This chain links TRBV10-3 with TRBJ2-1, with 10 bases identical to TRBD2. The J segment lost 6 bases and the V segment lost 4 bases, leaving 3 bases of the junction unmatched. This CDR3 spans 14 amino acids. Germline V CDR1 and CDR2: ENHRY, SYGVKD. CDR3 DNA sequence: TGTGCCATCAGTGCAGCGGGAGGGGTCAATGAGCAGTTCTTC. Translated, it gives CAISAAGGVNEQFF.

The rearrangement joins TRBV1 to TRBJ1-4; the table assigns TRBD1, which was not confirmed against the DNA. TRBV1 is tagged as a pseudogene. CDR3 size: 19 residues. In DNA form, the CDR3 reads TGCACCAGCAGCCTTTACCCCAGGGTGAGCTATTCAACTAATGAAAAACTGTTTTTT. Protein: CTSSLYPRVSYSTNEKLFF.

The rearrangement links TRBV5-1 to TRBJ2-7; 11 nucleotides line up with TRBD2. Germline trimming cut 4 bases from V and 4 bases from J; bases unmatched to any gene: 7. Germline assignment: CDR1 SGHRS and CDR2 YFSETQ. The CDR3 is made up of 15 amino acids. The DNA for the CDR3 is TGCGCCAGCAGCCCGGGACTAGCGGCGGGGTACGAGCAGTACTTC. Translation gives CASSPGLAAGYEQYF.

The V and J genes are TRBV2 and TRBJ1-3; D is ambiguous. Trimming took off 7 bases at V and 4 bases at J, with 8 bases between the two ends. The CDR3 contains 12 residues. CDR1 SNHLY and CDR2 FYNNEI come from the germline V gene. The CDR3 protein is CASNDIGNTIYF. The CDR3 DNA reads as TGTGCCAGCAATGATATCGGAAACACCATATATTTT.

The rearrangement links TRBV14 to TRBJ2-7, with 8 bases that match TRBD1. Trimming removed 0 bases from V and 2 bases from J; junction bases left unmatched: 6. The CDR3 is made up of 16 amino acids. Germline CDR1 SGHDN, CDR2 FVKESK. CDR3 sequence: CASSQDRGTGPYEQYF. The CDR3 region has the DNA TGTGCCAGCAGCCAAGATAGAGGGACAGGTCCCTACGAGCAGTACTTC.

This sequence joins TRBV10-3 and TRBJ1-1, with D unclear. Germline V gives CDR1 ENHRY, CDR2 SYGVKD. The V end lost 2 bases, the J end lost 4 bases, and 14 bases lay between the germline ends. CDR3 length: 15 residues. The CDR3 loop is CAISEARGRVTEAFF. The CDR3 DNA reads as TGTGCCATCAGTGAGGCTCGAGGGCGCGTCACTGAAGCTTTCTTT.

This clone occurred a few times. The chain carries TRBV25-1 and TRBJ1-1; a possible D gene is TRBD1 (5 bases). V was pared by 1 base and J by 4 bases, with 7 bases between. The germline V gene encodes CDR1 MGHDK and CDR2 SYGVNS. CDR3 length: 13 amino acids. CDR3 amino acids: CASSESGGTEAFF. For the CDR3, the DNA is TGTGCCAGCAGTGAATCGGGGGGCACTGAAGCTTTCTTT. Variable domain in full (rest from reference TRBV25-1 and TRBJ1-1): EADIYQTPRYLVIGTGKKITLECSQTMGHDKMYWYQQDPGMELHLIHYSYGVNSTEKGDLSSESTVSRIRTEHFPLTLESARPSHTSQYLCASSESGGTEAFFGQGTRLTVV.

The chain is built from TRBV5-1 and TRBJ2-6; D gene uncertain. Germline assignment: CDR1 SGHRS and CDR2 YFSETQ. V dropped 5 bases and J dropped 1 base, with 4 bases sitting between them. The length of the CDR3 is 13 residues. CDR3 region: CASRESGANVLTF. In DNA form, the CDR3 reads TGCGCCAGCAGGGAGTCTGGGGCCAACGTCCTGACTTTC.

The table lists this clone with a few counts. The V call is TRBV19, the J call TRBJ2-1; tentatively, D is TRBD1 (5 bases). V gave up 3 bases and J gave up 2 bases, with 11 bases separating them. In germline, CDR1 is LNHDA, CDR2 SQIVND (reference sequence). There are 15 residues in the CDR3. The CDR3 DNA follows: TGTGCCAGTAGTATTATCTGGGGCCCCTACAATGAGCAGTTCTTC. This gives the protein CASSIIWGPYNEQFF.